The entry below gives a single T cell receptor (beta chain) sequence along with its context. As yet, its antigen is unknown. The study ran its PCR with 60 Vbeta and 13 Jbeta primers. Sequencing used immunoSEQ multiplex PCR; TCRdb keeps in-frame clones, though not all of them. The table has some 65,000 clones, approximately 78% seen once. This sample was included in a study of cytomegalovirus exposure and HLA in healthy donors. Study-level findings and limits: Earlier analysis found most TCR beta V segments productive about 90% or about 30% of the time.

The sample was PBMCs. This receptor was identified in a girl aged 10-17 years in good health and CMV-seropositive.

The CDR3 sequence is CASSLNEGAGGPLSLNEQFF. The CDR3 nucleotides are TGTGCCAGCAGTTTAAATGAAGGGGCGGGAGGGCCACTTAGCCTCAATGAGCAGTTCTTC. V and J are TRBV28 and TRBJ2-1; 9 nucleotides match TRBD2. V was pared by 2 bases and J by 6 bases, with 20 bases of the junction left unmatched. This CDR3 has 20 amino acids. Looked up from germline, CDR1 is MDHEN and CDR2 is SYDVKM.